The source of this T cell receptor (beta chain) is a study of human T cells and chemical hapten exposure (TCRdb year 2021). Regarding the research as a whole: For sensitization, 2% DPC in acetone was applied to an approximately 2 cm by approximately 2 cm area of upper inner arm skin. Blood for TCR sequencing was provided by twenty-nine alopecia patients at one to four time points (pre-sensitization, 2, 6 and 24 weeks). The libraries were sequenced as a pool, and the TCR yield per sample differed mostly because of small variations in library volumes within the pool. Patch tests used Finn chambers with 0.01% DPC on the upper back, scored after 6 days by International Contact Dermatitis Research Group standards. The patient cohort, mostly female, included alopecia areata with under or over 50% scalp involvement, alopecia totalis and alopecia universalis. The study tracked peripheral blood TCR repertoire changes in vivo during primary and secondary sensitization to the hapten diphenylcyclopropenone (DPC) in alopecia patients. Blood samples were taken from patients before sensitization (week 0) and at 2, 6 and about 24 weeks after DPC sensitization. Weekly therapeutic DPC doses were additionally applied to the scalp of patients throughout the roughly 26-week study period.

Points on this clonotype: Its antigen target is currently unknown. No much larger clone exists at a distance of one base, and base qualities are not known.

Overall study outcomes, separate from this receptor: DPC sensitization did not change the number of TCRs with a frequency above 1 in 1000, and there was no evidence of changes in global repertoire structure. All patients had alopecia, a presumed autoimmune disease, so their immune response might differ from that of healthy individuals. Expanded TCRs formed significantly more large CDR3 similarity clusters than pre-sensitization or healthy control sets, consistent with antigen-driven responses. A positive correlation was found between the number of PT1 expanded TCRs and patch test score, with significance reached at thresholds 8, 16 and 32 but not 4. After repeated subsampling, changes were observed in the strength of the expansion versus patch-test correlation and in the threshold at which the correlation became significant.

The library came from RACE. Sequencing used a NextSeq 500. During library preparation, unique molecular identifiers were attached to individual cDNA molecules so that TCRs could be counted quantitatively and reproducibly. For every blood RNA sample, sequencing covered both the TCR alpha and TCR beta chains. The original pipeline was this. A median of approximately 96,000 TCRs per sample was observed, with a range of roughly 20,000 to 700,000. V, J and CDR3 annotation of the TCR reads was carried out using the Decombinator software suite. To make PS versus PT1 abundance plots, every sample was subsampled to the same number of TCRs (28,000). Expanded TCRs were defined as absent before sensitization and observed at least eight times at the 2-week time point. TCRdb's own reprocessing of the public reads used fastp at Q25 and MiXCR and kept productive beta chains. Entries are consolidated by CDR3 protein sequence, retaining the most common genes and DNA. For this entry, the V and J calls and clone size follow TCRdb and not the study's own pipeline. This sample comprises tens of thousands of distinct CDR3 sequences, 9.5% to 10% of them detected only once. In total, the top ten clones hold 1.5% to 2% of the sample.

What this sample's time point label stands for: patch test 2, 6 weeks after DPC sensitization. This sample's treatment or condition label indicates: therapeutic diphenylcyclopropenone sensitization with weekly scalp DPC. Blood at each patch-test visit was drawn before the patch test was applied. To be eligible, patients had to be aged 18 to 70, diagnosed with alopecia and judged suitable for DPC therapy, while pregnant patients were excluded. Total RNA was extracted from unfractionated whole blood that had been collected in Tempus Blood RNA tubes. From the germline V gene (reference sequence), CDR1 is SGHNT and CDR2 is YYREEE. There are 16 amino acids in the CDR3, from cysteine to phenylalanine inclusive. Only the CDR3 region is kept as DNA, spanning 48 bases read in frame from base 1. Trimming accounts for 5 bases at V and 2 bases at J, while the number of junction bases matched to no gene is 9.

The chain is encoded by TRBV5-4 joined to TRBJ1-1, and 10 bases in between align with TRBD1. The clonotype comes from a woman aged 50 to 60 with alopecia areata. Some clones in this sample may be carry-over from other donors' samples. Source: whole blood, taken in connection with sensitization to the hapten diphenylcyclopropenone (DPC). CDR3 loop: CASRADRGPQNTEAFF. The nucleotide sequence is given as TGTGCCAGCAGGGCCGACAGGGGGCCCCAAAACACTGAAGCTTTCTTT.